These 23 T cell receptor beta chains were sequenced from one sample in a study of identical twins. TCRdb reprocessed the 5' RACE reads with MiXCR, giving one entry per CDR3 protein. The data hold approximately 300,000 distinct CDR3 sequences, with over 8.5% observed a single time. The same data also contributed to another study, on yellow fever vaccine responses in identical twins.

Sequencing was performed on CD8+ T cells sorted from blood. These receptors were taken from a woman between 18 and 29 years old in good health.

This clonotype was observed many times. The chain combines TRBV12-3 or TRBV12-4 with TRBJ2-3; 11 nucleotides align to TRBD1. V lost 6 bases, J lost 6 bases, and 11 bases stayed unmatched. The CDR3 extends over 16 amino acids. The CDR3 region is CASRRFGQGATDTQYF. CDR3 sequence (DNA): TGTGCCAGCAGACGATTTGGACAGGGGGCGACGGATACGCAGTATTTT.

This chain links TRBV7-9 with TRBJ2-1; 9 bases line up with TRBD2. CDR1 is SEHNR and CDR2 is FQNEAQ in the germline V gene (reference sequence). The CDR3 sequence is 15 residues long. V gave up 10 bases and J gave up 2 bases; unmatched junction bases: 9. CDR3 region: CATWGLAGAYNEQFF. The CDR3 nucleotides are TGTGCCACCTGGGGGTTAGCGGGAGCCTACAATGAGCAGTTCTTC.

There are many counts of this clonotype. The J gene is TRBJ1-4, the V gene TRBV12-3 or TRBV12-4, with D perhaps TRBD1 (5 bases). Trimming took 2 bases from V and 4 from J, leaving 17 bases between them. The CDR3 length is 17 residues. CDR3 nucleotide sequence: TGTGCCAGCAGTTTACCATCCGTGGGGCTCAGTAATGAAAAACTGTTTTTT. Amino acid sequence: CASSLPSVGLSNEKLFF.

This clonotype showed up many times. This sequence joins TRBV29-1 and TRBJ1-1; a weak D match, TRBD1 (6 bases). V was shortened by 4 bases and J by 2 bases, with 8 bases between the two germline ends. The CDR3 extends over 12 amino acids. Germline V gene data show CDR1 as SQVTM and CDR2 as ANQGSEA. CDR3 in DNA: TGCAGCGTTGGAGGGGGTAACACTGAAGCTTTCTTT. Amino acid sequence: CSVGGGNTEAFF. The full variable domain, completed using reference TRBV29-1 and TRBJ1-1, is SAVISQKPSRDICQRGTSLTIQCQVDSQVTMMFWYRQQPGQSLTLIATANQGSEATYESGFVIDKFPISRPNLTFSTLTVSNMSPEDSSIYLCSVGGGNTEAFFGQGTRLTVV.

This clonotype has just a few counts. The chain recombines TRBV20-1 with TRBJ2-1; 7 nucleotides line up with TRBD2. V gave up 5 bases and J gave up 12 bases; unmatched junction bases: 19. Per germline, CDR1 DFQATT and CDR2 SNEGSKA (reference sequence). This CDR3 region has 15 residues. CDR3 sequence reads: CSAEWLADASIVQFF. Written as DNA, the CDR3 is TGCAGTGCTGAGTGGCTAGCGGACGCGAGCATTGTGCAGTTCTTC.

A few counts support this clonotype. The chain couples TRBV7-9 to TRBJ2-3, with 15 bases lining up with TRBD2. With 7 bases clipped from V and 4 bases from J, the junction kept 3 bases outside the gene matches. This CDR3 spans 15 amino acids. Germline CDR1 reads SEHNR; CDR2 reads FQNEAQ (reference sequence). CDR3 amino acids: CASIGLAGGPDTQYF. As DNA, the CDR3 is TGTGCCAGCATCGGACTAGCGGGAGGGCCAGATACGCAGTATTTT.

This clonotype showed up just a few times. The chain has TRBV6-1 and TRBJ1-1; 12 bases align to TRBD1. Germline-derived CDR1 and CDR2 are MNHNS and SASEGT. The trim removed 9 bases at V and 6 bases at J, leaving 14 bases unmatched. The CDR3 contains 16 residues. CDR3 bases: TGTGCCAGTTACCCTCAGGGACAGGGGGCGGGGTCTGAAGCTTTCTTT. Encoded protein: CASYPQGQGAGSEAFF.

V usage is TRBV29-1 and J usage is TRBJ2-1, with 7 bases fitting TRBD2. Germline values: CDR1 SQVTM, CDR2 ANQGSEA. This CDR3 contains 13 residues. V lost 7 bases to trimming and J lost 4 bases; unmatched junction nucleotides: 7. CDR3 residues: CSGLAGVYNEQFF. CDR3 bases: TGCAGCGGCCTCGCGGGGGTTTACAATGAGCAGTTCTTC.

This clonotype was counted at least ten times. The rearrangement links TRBV5-1 to TRBJ2-5, with TRBD2 matching over 9 bases. The length of the CDR3 is 15 residues. Germline CDR1 reads SGHRS; CDR2 reads YFSETQ. The ends lost 0 bases at V and 2 bases at J; junction bases unmatched: 2. This CDR3 reads CASSLGLAGQETQYF. CDR3 in DNA: TGCGCCAGCAGCTTGGGGCTAGCGGGGCAAGAGACCCAGTACTTC.

This clonotype has a count of ten or more. The gene calls are TRBV10-2 and TRBJ2-4; no firm D call. The CDR3 consists of 16 residues. CDR1 and CDR2 (germline): WSHSY, SAAADI. Trimming stripped 8 bases from V and 0 bases from J, with 17 bases between. The CDR3 reads CASGNDLVQAKNIQYF. In DNA, the CDR3 is TGCGCCAGCGGAAACGATCTAGTCCAAGCCAAAAACATTCAGTACTTC.

This clonotype came up many times. The rearrangement joins TRBV7-9 to TRBJ1-5; D possibly corresponds to TRBD1 (5 bases). The CDR3 is made up of 14 amino acids. Trimming cost V 1 base and J 3 bases, with 7 bases left between them. Looked up from germline, CDR1 is SEHNR and CDR2 is FQNEAQ (reference sequence). The chain's CDR3 is CASSLGGINQPQHF. CDR3 DNA sequence: TGTGCCAGCAGCTTAGGGGGGATCAATCAGCCCCAGCATTTT. Together with reference TRBV7-9 and TRBJ1-5, the CDR3 gives the full variable domain: DTGVSQNPRHKITKRGQNVTFRCDPISEHNRLYWYRQTLGQGPEFLTYFQNEAQLEKSRLLSDRFSAERPKGSFSTLEIQRTEQGDSAMYLCASSLGGINQPQHFGDGTRLSIL.

This clonotype came up many times. The chain couples TRBV20-1 to TRBJ1-5; D may be TRBD1 (5 bases). The CDR3 is 14 residues long. Germline V CDR1 and CDR2: DFQATT, SNEGSKA (reference sequence). The ends were cut back, 0 bases at V and 5 bases at J, with 11 bases in the middle. CDR3 nucleotides: TGCAGTGCTAGAGAATTAGGGGTGGATCAGCCCCAGCATTTT. Translating gives CSARELGVDQPQHF.

This clonotype was detected many times. The chain links TRBV29-1 to TRBJ2-1; D call uncertain. Germline V gene lookup returns CDR1 SQVTM and CDR2 ANQGSEA. V was shortened by 6 bases and J by 7 bases, with 7 bases between the two germline ends. This CDR3 has 10 residues. The CDR3 DNA reads TGCAGCGTCGCTAGGAATGAGCAGTTCTTC. Encoded protein: CSVARNEQFF.

This clonotype was picked up a small number of times. This chain uses TRBV6-2 or TRBV6-3 with TRBJ2-1; D assignment may be TRBD1 or TRBD2 (5 bases each). The CDR3 is 14 residues long. Germline V gives CDR1 MNHEY, CDR2 SVGEGT. The V gene lost 5 bases and the J gene lost 8 bases, with 16 bases spanning the gap. The CDR3 sequence: CASSQSWGSDEQFF. In DNA form, the CDR3 reads TGTGCCAGCAGTCAAAGTTGGGGGTCCGATGAGCAGTTCTTC.

The chain joins TRBV20-1 to TRBJ2-7; D is perhaps TRBD2 (6 bases). The CDR3 runs 13 residues. Trimming removed 2 bases from V and 6 bases from J, with 14 bases in between. Germline V gives CDR1 DFQATT, CDR2 SNEGSKA (reference sequence). CDR3 sequence: CSARSGVGGEQYF. The CDR3 DNA is TGCAGTGCTAGATCGGGAGTCGGGGGCGAGCAGTACTTC.

The CDR3 reads CASSYPGEQFF. Here the CDR3 DNA reads TGTGCCAGCAGTTACCCTGGGGAGCAGTTCTTC. This chain links TRBV6-5 with TRBJ2-1; no clear D gene. The CDR3 runs 11 residues. The germline V gene encodes CDR1 MNHEY and CDR2 SVGAGI. Trimming shortened V by 2 bases and J by 10 bases, and 6 bases separated the two germline ends.

The chain has TRBV3-1 and TRBJ2-1; TRBD2 is a possible D gene (7 bases). Trimming took 2 bases from V and 8 from J, leaving 16 bases between them. CDR3 size: 15 residues. Per the germline V gene, CDR1 is LGHDT and CDR2 is YNNKEL (reference sequence). CDR3 in DNA: TGTGCCAGCAGCCAAATGTTTATAGGGGGGGATGAGCAGTTCTTC. This sequence encodes CASSQMFIGGDEQFF.

This clonotype showed up many times. The chain recombines TRBV7-9 with TRBJ2-1; 7 bases map to TRBD1. Germline V lookup: CDR1 SEHNR, CDR2 FQNEAQ (reference sequence). This CDR3 is 16 amino acids long. J lost 1 base, V lost 1 base, and 4 bases had no gene match. This CDR3 is CASSLEGRGSYNEQFF. CDR3 in DNA: TGTGCCAGCAGCTTAGAGGGCAGGGGGTCCTACAATGAGCAGTTCTTC. The full variable domain, in which reference TRBV7-9 and TRBJ2-1 provide the parts outside the CDR3, is DTGVSQNPRHKITKRGQNVTFRCDPISEHNRLYWYRQTLGQGPEFLTYFQNEAQLEKSRLLSDRFSAERPKGSFSTLEIQRTEQGDSAMYLCASSLEGRGSYNEQFFGPGTRLTVL.

Regarding this clonotype: A much larger clone is a single base away; this may be a read error. Because the CDR3 is missing its conserved closing phenylalanine or tryptophan, this is likely a read error. The chain is built from TRBV7-9 and TRBJ2-7; D possibly corresponds to TRBD2 (6 bases). The CDR3 extends over 16 amino acids. Per the germline V gene, CDR1 is SEHNR and CDR2 is FQNEAQ (reference sequence). V was clipped by 6 bases and J by 2 bases, with 20 bases between them. CDR3 DNA sequence: TGTGCCAGCAGACCCGGACTACTCAACCCTACCTACGAGCAGTACCTC. Residues: CASRPGLLNPTYEQYL.

Only a few counts were recorded for this clonotype. V usage is TRBV29-1 and J usage is TRBJ2-1; TRBD2 matches at 10 bases. The CDR3 has 15 amino acids. With V trimmed by 3 bases and J by 0 bases, 2 bases remained unmatched. Germline values: CDR1 SQVTM, CDR2 ANQGSEA. The CDR3 DNA reads TGCAGCGTTGAGTCTAGCGGGAGCTCCTACAATGAGCAGTTCTTC. As protein: CSVESSGSSYNEQFF.

The chain carries TRBV6-5 and TRBJ2-3; TRBD2 matches at 10 bases. The germline V gene has CDR1 MNHEY and CDR2 SVGAGI. The CDR3 is 18 amino acids. Losses at the gene ends were 4 bases for V and 0 bases for J; bases not matched to a gene: 10. Here the CDR3 reads CASSFKRGGLSSTDTQYF. As DNA, the CDR3 is TGTGCCAGCAGTTTCAAGCGGGGGGGCCTATCAAGCACAGATACGCAGTATTTT.

The chain has TRBV12-5 and TRBJ2-2; 8 bases map to TRBD1. The V segment lost 5 bases and the J segment 1 base; nucleotides outside the gene matches: 6. This CDR3 is 16 amino acids long. The germline CDR1 and CDR2 sequences are LGHNT and FRNRAP. This CDR3 is CASGPWTGWNTGELFF. The DNA for the CDR3 is TGTGCTAGTGGTCCCTGGACAGGGTGGAACACCGGGGAGCTGTTTTTT.

This clonotype occurred many times. The V and J genes are TRBV10-3 and TRBJ1-2, with 9 bases that match TRBD1. The CDR3 has 14 residues. V lost 10 bases and J lost 7; bases outside the gene matches: 13. The germline CDR1 and CDR2 sequences are ENHRY and SYGVKD. Here the CDR3 reads CATDGDRETGGYTF. The CDR3 DNA follows: TGTGCCACGGATGGGGACAGGGAGACTGGTGGCTACACCTTC.